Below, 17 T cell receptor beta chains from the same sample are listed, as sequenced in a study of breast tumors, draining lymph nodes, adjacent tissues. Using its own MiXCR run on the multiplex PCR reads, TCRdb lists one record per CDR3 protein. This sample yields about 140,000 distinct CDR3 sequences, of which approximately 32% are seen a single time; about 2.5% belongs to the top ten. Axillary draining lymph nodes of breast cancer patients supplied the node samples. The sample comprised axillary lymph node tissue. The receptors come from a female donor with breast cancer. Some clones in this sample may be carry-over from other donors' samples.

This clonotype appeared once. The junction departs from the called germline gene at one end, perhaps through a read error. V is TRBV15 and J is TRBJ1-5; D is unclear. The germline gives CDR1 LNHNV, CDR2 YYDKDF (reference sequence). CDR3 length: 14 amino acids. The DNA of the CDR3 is TGTGTCACCAGCAGAGACCGGGCAAATCAGCCCCAGCATTTT. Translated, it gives CVTSRDRANQPQHF.

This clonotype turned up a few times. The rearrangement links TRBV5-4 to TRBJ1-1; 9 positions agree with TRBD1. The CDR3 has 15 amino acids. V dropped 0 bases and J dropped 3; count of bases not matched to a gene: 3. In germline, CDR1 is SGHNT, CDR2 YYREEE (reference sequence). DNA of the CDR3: TGTGCCAGCAGCTTGGTCGGGACAGGGTACACTGAAGCTTTCTTT. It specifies CASSLVGTGYTEAFF.

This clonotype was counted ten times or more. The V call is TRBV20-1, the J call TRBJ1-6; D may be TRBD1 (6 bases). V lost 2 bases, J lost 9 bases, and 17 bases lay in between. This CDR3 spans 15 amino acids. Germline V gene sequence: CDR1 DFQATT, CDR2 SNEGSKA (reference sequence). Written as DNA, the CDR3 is TGCAGTGCTAGACCGGGTCAGGGGACAAGTTCACCCCTCCACTTT. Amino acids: CSARPGQGTSSPLHF.

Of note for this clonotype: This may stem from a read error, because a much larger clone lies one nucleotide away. As DNA, the CDR3 is TGTGCCAGCAGTTTCCGCGGAGCACTAACCGACGAGCAGTACTTC. Its protein product is CASSFRGALTDEQYF. The chain employs TRBV27 and TRBJ2-7, with no clear D. Germline CDR1 MNHEY, CDR2 SMNVEV (reference sequence). The CDR3 covers 15 residues. The V and J ends lost 3 bases and 5 bases respectively, with 17 bases between them.

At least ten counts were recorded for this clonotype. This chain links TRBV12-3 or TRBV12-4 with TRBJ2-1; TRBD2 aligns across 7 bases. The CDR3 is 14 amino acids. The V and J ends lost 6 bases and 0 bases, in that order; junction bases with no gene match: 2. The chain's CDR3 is CASSPGGSYNEQFF. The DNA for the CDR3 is TGTGCCAGCAGCCCGGGGGGCTCCTACAATGAGCAGTTCTTC.

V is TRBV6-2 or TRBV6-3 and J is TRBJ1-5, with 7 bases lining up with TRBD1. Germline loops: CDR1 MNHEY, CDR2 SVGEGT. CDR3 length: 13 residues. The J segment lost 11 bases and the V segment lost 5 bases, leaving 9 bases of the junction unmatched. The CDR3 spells CASSRTGKETQHF. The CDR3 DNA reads TGTGCCAGCAGTCGGACAGGCAAAGAGACCCAGCATTTT.

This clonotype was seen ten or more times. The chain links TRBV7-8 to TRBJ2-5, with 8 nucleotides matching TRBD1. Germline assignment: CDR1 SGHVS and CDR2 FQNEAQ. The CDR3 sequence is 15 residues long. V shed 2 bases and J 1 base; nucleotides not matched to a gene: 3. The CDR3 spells CASSLRTGRQETQYF. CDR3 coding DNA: TGTGCCAGCAGCTTACGGACAGGGCGCCAAGAGACCCAGTACTTC.

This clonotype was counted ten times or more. Here the CDR3 reads CASSLGDRDNEKLFF. Here the CDR3 DNA reads TGTGCCAGCAGCTTAGGCGACAGGGATAATGAAAAACTGTTTTTT. This rearrangement joins TRBV11-2 to TRBJ1-4; the match to TRBD1 covers 7 bases. The V and J ends lost 1 base and 4 bases, in that order; junction bases with no gene match: 3. Germline V lookup: CDR1 SGHAT, CDR2 FQNNGV. The CDR3 length is 15 residues.

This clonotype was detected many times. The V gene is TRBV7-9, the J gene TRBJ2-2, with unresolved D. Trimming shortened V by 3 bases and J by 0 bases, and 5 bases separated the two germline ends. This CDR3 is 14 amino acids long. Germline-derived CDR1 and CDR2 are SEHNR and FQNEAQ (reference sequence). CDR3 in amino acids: CASSFKANTGELFF. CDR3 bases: TGTGCCAGCAGCTTCAAGGCGAACACCGGGGAGCTGTTTTTT.

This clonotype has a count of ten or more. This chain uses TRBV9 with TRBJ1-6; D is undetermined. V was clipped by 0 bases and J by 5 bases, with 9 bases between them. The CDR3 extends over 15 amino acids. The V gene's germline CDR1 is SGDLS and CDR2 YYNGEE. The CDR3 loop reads CASSVGRNHNSPLHF. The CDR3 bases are TGTGCCAGCAGCGTAGGCAGAAACCATAATTCACCCCTCCACTTT.

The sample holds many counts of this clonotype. CDR3 loop: CASSNGQTYEQYF. CDR3 in DNA: TGTGCCAGTAGTAACGGACAGACCTACGAGCAGTACTTC. The chain has TRBV19 and TRBJ2-7; TRBD1 is a possible D gene (6 bases). The germline gives CDR1 LNHDA, CDR2 SQIVND (reference sequence). Trimming took 4 bases from V and 2 from J, leaving 9 bases between them. This CDR3 is built from 13 residues.

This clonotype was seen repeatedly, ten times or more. Written as DNA, the CDR3 is TGTGCCAGCAGCTTATTAGGGGGCAGTTACAATGAGCAGTTCTTC. Its translation is CASSLLGGSYNEQFF. The chain recombines TRBV7-9 with TRBJ2-1, with 7 bases that match TRBD1. CDR3 length: 15 residues. CDR1 and CDR2 (germline): SEHNR, FQNEAQ (reference sequence). Trimming removed 2 bases from V and 4 bases from J; junction bases left unmatched: 5.

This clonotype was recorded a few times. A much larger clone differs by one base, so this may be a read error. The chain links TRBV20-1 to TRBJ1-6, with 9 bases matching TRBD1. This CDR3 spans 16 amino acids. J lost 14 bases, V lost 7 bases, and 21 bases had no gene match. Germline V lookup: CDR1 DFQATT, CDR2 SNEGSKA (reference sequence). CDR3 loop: CSVTPMGQGQGPSLHF. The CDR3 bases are TGCAGTGTCACACCGATGGGACAGGGTCAAGGTCCATCCCTCCACTTT.

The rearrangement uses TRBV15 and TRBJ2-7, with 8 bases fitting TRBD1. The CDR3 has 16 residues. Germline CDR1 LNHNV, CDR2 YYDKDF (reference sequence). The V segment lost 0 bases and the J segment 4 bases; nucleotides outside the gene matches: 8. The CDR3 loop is CATSRDPQGGPYEQYV. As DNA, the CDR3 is TGTGCCACCAGCAGAGATCCACAGGGGGGCCCTTACGAGCAGTACGTC.

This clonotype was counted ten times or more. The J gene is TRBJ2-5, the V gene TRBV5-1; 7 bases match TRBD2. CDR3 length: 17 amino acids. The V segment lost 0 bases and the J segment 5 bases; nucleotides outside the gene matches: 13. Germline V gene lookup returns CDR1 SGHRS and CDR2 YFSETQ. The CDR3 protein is CASSLAVSGAGGETQYF. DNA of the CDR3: TGCGCCAGCAGCTTGGCCGTCAGCGGGGCTGGGGGGGAGACCCAGTACTTC.

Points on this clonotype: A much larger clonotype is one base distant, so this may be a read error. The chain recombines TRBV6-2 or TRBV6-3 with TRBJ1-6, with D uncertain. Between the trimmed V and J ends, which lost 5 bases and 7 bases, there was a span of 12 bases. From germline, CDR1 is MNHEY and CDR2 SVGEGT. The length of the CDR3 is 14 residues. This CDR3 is CASSHSVGNSPLHF. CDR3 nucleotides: TGTGCCAGCAGTCACAGTGTCGGCAATTCACCCCTCCACTTT.

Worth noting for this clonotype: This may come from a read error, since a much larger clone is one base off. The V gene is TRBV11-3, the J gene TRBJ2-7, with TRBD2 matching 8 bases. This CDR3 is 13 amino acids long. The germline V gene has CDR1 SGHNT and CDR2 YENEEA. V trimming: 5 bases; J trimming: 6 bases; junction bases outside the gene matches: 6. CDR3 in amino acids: CASSREGSSEQYF. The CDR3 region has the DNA TGTGCCAGCAGCCGGGAGGGAAGCTCCGAGCAGTACTTC.